This T cell receptor beta chain was found in a study of blood T cell repertoires in COVID-19. Study context: PBMCs, B-cell-depleted T cells, or T cells were the source of the cDNA or gDNA that made up the material.

The junction had 4 bases not matched to a gene; V was cut back by 6 bases and J by 0 bases. This CDR3 region has 14 residues. In germline, CDR1 is MNHEY, CDR2 SMNVEV (reference sequence). Original data processing: By means of reference gene primer amplification, nucleated cell counts were estimated. Method: immunoSEQ multiplex PCR; TCRdb's copy keeps in-frame clones and lacks some. The V and J calls and clone size were taken over from that table, and D and trimming were inferred from the DNA. The data show more than 300,000 clones, with roughly 86% seen just once and 6% to 8.5% held by the top ten. This receptor was obtained from an older woman with COVID-19, enrolled during active disease. The genes are TRBV27 and TRBJ1-1; 7 bases match TRBD1. What was sequenced was peripheral blood. The CDR3 reads CASSWTGMNTEAFF. The CDR3 DNA follows: TGTGCCAGCAGCTGGACAGGTATGAACACTGAAGCTTTCTTT.